A selection of T cell receptor beta chains follows, all from one sample in a study of shared clonotypes between healthy human individuals. Method: immunoSEQ multiplex PCR; TCRdb's copy keeps in-frame clones and lacks some. The sample has 2 million to 2.5 million clones, approximately 96% seen once. Sequencing used naive CD4+ T cells sorted from blood. Receptors were obtained from a man aged 18 to 30 in good health. Both conserved end residues are trimmed from each CDR3. D genes are given only for firm matches. Clone sizes are given selectively: once, few, many, or a class where the clone is expanded.

clone_size,d_call,cdr3_length,v_call,j_call,cdr3_aa
NA,NA,12,TRBV28,TRBJ2-7,ASSRQGSTYEQY
NA,NA,11,TRBV7-8,TRBJ1-3,ASSSMVGNTIY
NA,TRBD2,14,TRBV4-1,TRBJ2-3,ASSQGLGEGPDTQY
NA,NA,11,TRBV6-1,TRBJ1-2,ASSQLENYGYT
NA,NA,9,TRBV7-9,TRBJ1-2,ASSPVLGYT
NA,TRBD1,14,TRBV10-3,TRBJ2-3,AISEGDRGGTDTQY
NA,TRBD2,18,TRBV4-3,TRBJ2-3,ASSQRAASGSRQGTDTQY
NA,NA,11,TRBV11-1,TRBJ2-1,ASSDKLALEQF
NA,NA,12,TRBV10-3,TRBJ2-7,AIGVGARTYEQY
once,NA,13,TRBV25-1,TRBJ1-4,ASSEIGTLNEKLF
once,NA,11,TRBV5-1,TRBJ1-1,ASSRMDGTEAF
NA,TRBD1,12,TRBV5-1,TRBJ2-3,ASQTGQGTDTQY
NA,TRBD1,13,TRBV15,TRBJ2-1,ATSNRGWVNNEQF
NA,NA,13,TRBV4-3,TRBJ2-7,ASSQVGGWDSKQY
NA,TRBD2,13,TRBV28,TRBJ2-1,ASSSTSGGSYEQF
once,NA,13,TRBV19,TRBJ2-7,ASSMSGAGTYEQY
once,NA,12,TRBV30,TRBJ2-7,AWSTGRLSYEQY
NA,TRBD1,14,TRBV5-1,TRBJ2-7,ASSLIPGQGSYEQY
NA,TRBD1,12,TRBV10-1,TRBJ2-3,ATGTGRGTDTQY
NA,NA,10,TRBV30,TRBJ1-2,AWSVTQSGYT
NA,TRBD2,15,TRBV7-2,TRBJ2-3,ASSLGTSGPSTDTQY
NA,NA,10,TRBV25-1,TRBJ1-6,ASSLGYSPLH
once,NA,16,TRBV7-3,TRBJ1-6,ASSLTSHLGSYNSPLH
NA,NA,11,TRBV6-5,TRBJ1-1,ASSYYGNTGAF
NA,NA,11,TRBV18,TRBJ2-7,ASSPSGSYEQY
NA,NA,11,TRBV4-2,TRBJ2-7,ASSQDDDWEQY
NA,TRBD1,13,TRBV29-1,TRBJ2-6,SVGTVSSGANVLT
NA,TRBD1,12,TRBV11-2,TRBJ1-1,ASSLPGQGTEAF